This T cell receptor (beta chain) is from a study of early T cells in non-severe SARS-CoV-2 infection. Study as a whole: RNA in bulk from unsorted whole blood was sequenced, and chains were unpaired.

Notes on this clonotype: Its antigen remains unidentified.

As part of library construction, unique molecular identifiers were attached to individual cDNA molecules. Via MiXCR, TCRdb re-called the 5' RACE reads, giving one row per CDR3 protein. The table lists 88,000 or so distinct CDR3 sequences, under 15% of them singletons. General study findings and limits: Matching with VDJdb favored anti-spike CD8 responses (missing private and CD4 specificities).

This CDR3 is 13 amino acids long. CDR1 is MDHEN and CDR2 is SYDVKM in the germline V gene. The V end was cut by 5 bases, the J end by 9 bases, with 16 bases between. Sequencing was carried out using whole blood. This receptor was taken from an adult who was a healthcare worker with PCR-confirmed SARS-CoV-2 infection or an uninfected control (not recorded which). The J gene is TRBJ1-1, the V gene TRBV28; D possibly corresponds to TRBD1 (5 bases). The chain's CDR3 is CASSLRERGKAFF. DNA for the CDR3: TGTGCCAGCAGTCTGCGGGAGAGGGGCAAAGCTTTCTTT.